This T cell receptor beta chain was observed in a study of early T cells in non-severe SARS-CoV-2 infection. Study-level information: Sequencing was performed on bulk RNA from unsorted whole blood, leaving chains unpaired.

The length of the CDR3 is 15 residues. Trimming removed 7 bases at V and 0 bases at J, with 15 bases between. CDR1 is SNHLY, CDR2 FYNNEI, per germline. Each single cDNA molecule received a unique molecular identifier. Each CDR3 protein gets one entry after TCRdb re-called the 5' RACE reads with MiXCR. The sample lists roughly 80,000 distinct CDR3 sequences, over 8.5% occurring once. This clonotype came up a few times. This clonotype originated in an adult who was a healthcare worker with PCR-confirmed SARS-CoV-2 infection or an uninfected control (not recorded which). This chain joins TRBV2 and TRBJ1-1, with unresolved D. Material for sequencing was whole blood. CDR3 sequence reads: CASKPLFGLNTEAFF. In DNA form, the CDR3 reads TGTGCCAGCAAACCCCTATTCGGACTGAACACTGAAGCTTTCTTT.